The entry below describes one TCR beta chain. The antigen is not known. This sample is drawn from a study of CD8+ T cells in alopecia areata. As the sequencing template, cDNA was produced by extracting RNA and reverse transcribing it. The repertoire was sequenced with immunoSEQ multiplex PCR; TCRdb's copy has only in-frame clones and lacks some. Of about 120,000 clones listed, 60% to 65% are singletons. Findings and limits, study-wide: Resident alphabeta T cells of normal skin are also sequenced in scalp samples. Numerous clones, expanded in lesions, remained in scalp and blood during tofacitinib. Unlike in mice, where it was clearer, TCR sharing across patients was less clear, possibly HLA-related.

The treatment here: oral pan-JAK inhibitor, 5-10 mg twice daily. Here the sequenced sample was CD4+ T cells sorted from blood, taken at week 4, from a patient treated with tofacitinib. The clonotype was recovered from a human donor with alopecia areata.

The CDR3 DNA reads as TGTGCCAGCAGTTACGGGGGCCACTATGGCTACACCTTC. Protein sequence: CASSYGGHYGYTF. The chain has TRBV6-5 and TRBJ1-2, with a possible D match to TRBD1 (6 bases). CDR1 MNHEY and CDR2 SVGAGI come from the germline V gene. V lost 2 bases, J lost 3 bases, and 7 bases lay in between. This CDR3 spans 13 amino acids.